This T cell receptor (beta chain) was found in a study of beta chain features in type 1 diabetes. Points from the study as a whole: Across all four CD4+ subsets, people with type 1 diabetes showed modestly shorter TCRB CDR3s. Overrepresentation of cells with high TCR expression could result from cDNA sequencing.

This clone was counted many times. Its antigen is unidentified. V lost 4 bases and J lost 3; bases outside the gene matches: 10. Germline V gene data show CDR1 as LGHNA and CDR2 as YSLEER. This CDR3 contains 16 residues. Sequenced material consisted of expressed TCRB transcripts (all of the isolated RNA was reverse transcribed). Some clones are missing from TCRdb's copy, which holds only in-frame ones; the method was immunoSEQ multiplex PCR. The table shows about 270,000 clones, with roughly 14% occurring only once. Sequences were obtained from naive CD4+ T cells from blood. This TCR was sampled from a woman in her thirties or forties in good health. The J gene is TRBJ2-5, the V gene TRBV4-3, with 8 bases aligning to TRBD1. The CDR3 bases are TGCGCCAGCAGCCGCTACTCAGGGGGCCGAGAAGAGACCCAGTACTTC. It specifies CASSRYSGGREETQYF.